Listed here are 5 T cell receptor beta chains from one sample, sequenced in a study of blood T cell repertoires in COVID-19. The assay was immunoSEQ multiplex PCR, and TCRdb's table has in-frame clones only and misses some. Seen here are 130,000 to 150,000 clones, 85% to 90% observed once, and the top ten hold 6% to 7%. The sample was peripheral blood. Receptors originate from a man older than 75 with acute or convalescent COVID-19.

There are a few counts of this clone. V gene TRBV9 combines with J gene TRBJ2-3; TRBD1 aligns across 7 bases. V shed 3 bases and J 6 bases; nucleotides not matched to a gene: 1. The CDR3 length is 12 residues. Germline V gives CDR1 SGDLS, CDR2 YYNGEE. The CDR3 region has the DNA TGTGCCAGCAGCGCGGACAGGGATACGCAGTATTTT. This gives the protein CASSADRDTQYF. Filled out from reference TRBV9 and TRBJ2-3, the complete variable domain reads DSGVTQTPKHLITATGQRVTLRCSPRSGDLSVYWYQQSLDQGLQFLIQYYNGEERAKGNILERFSAQQFPDLHSELNLSSLELGDSALYFCASSADRDTQYFGPGTRLTVL.

The chain has TRBV5-3 and TRBJ1-1; the D is unclear. TRBV5-3 is reported as an ORF; its role is uncertain. The CDR3 totals 10 residues. The germline V and J ends were trimmed by 3 bases and 10 bases, with 7 bases remaining between them. CDR3 residues: CARSSRGAFF. The CDR3 nucleotides read TGTGCCAGAAGCTCACGAGGAGCTTTCTTT.

This clone was observed once. This chain connects TRBV30 to TRBJ2-2, with D possibly TRBD1 on 5 matching bases. Trimming took 4 bases from V and 0 from J, leaving 9 bases between them. CDR1 is GTSNPN and CDR2 is SVGIG in the germline V gene (reference sequence). CDR3 length: 14 residues. CDR3 DNA sequence: TGTGCCTGGAATAAGGGGTCGAACACCGGGGAGCTGTTTTTT. Encoded protein: CAWNKGSNTGELFF. Full variable domain (missing parts from reference TRBV30 and TRBJ2-2): SQTIHQWPATLVQPVGSPLSLECTVEGTSNPNLYWYRQAAGRGLQLLFYSVGIGQISSEVPQNLSASRPQDRQFILSSKKLLLSDSGFYLCAWNKGSNTGELFFGEGSRLTVL.

The gene calls are TRBV27 and TRBJ2-1; 9 bases are shared with TRBD2. Germline CDR1 is MNHEY and CDR2 is SMNVEV (reference sequence). The trim removed 2 bases at V and 6 bases at J, leaving 8 bases unmatched. The CDR3 is 16 residues long. The CDR3 protein is CASSLGGPRGGNEQFF. The CDR3 nucleotides are TGTGCCAGCAGTTTAGGGGGCCCGCGGGGGGGCAATGAGCAGTTCTTC.

The chain combines TRBV4-2 with TRBJ2-1, with TRBD2 matching 7 bases. This CDR3 spans 14 amino acids. CDR1 is LGHNA, CDR2 YNFKEQ, per germline. V lost 1 base, J lost 3 bases, and 0 bases stayed unmatched. The CDR3 is CASSQAGGYNEQFF. CDR3 DNA sequence: TGTGCCAGCAGCCAAGCGGGGGGCTACAATGAGCAGTTCTTC.